This is a list of T cell receptor beta chains from one sample in a study of shared clonotypes between healthy human individuals. The assay was immunoSEQ multiplex PCR, and TCRdb's table has in-frame clones only and misses some. The sample yields about 2.5 million clones, 80% to 95% seen once. Source material: naive CD4+ T cells from PBMCs. All receptors come from a man younger than 30 in good health. Some clones in this sample may be carry-over from other donors' samples. Each CDR3 is given with its conserved first and last residue. Each record gives: V gene, J gene, clone size, CDR3 length, D gene, CDR3 DNA, CDR3 protein. The D gene is left open where the match is weak. Clone size appears in some rows only: once, few, many, or a class for an expanded clone.

V gene: TRBV5-1
J gene: TRBJ1-6
clone size: -
CDR3 length: 18
D gene: -
CDR3 DNA: TGCGCCAGCAGCTTGAAAGGGACGTCGAGCTCCTATAATTCACCCCTCCACTTT
CDR3 protein: CASSLKGTSSSYNSPLHF

V gene: TRBV7-8
J gene: TRBJ1-5
clone size: -
CDR3 length: 16
D gene: TRBD1
CDR3 DNA: TGTGCCAGCAGCTCAACTTGGGGGACAGGGTCTCAGCCCCAGCATTTT
CDR3 protein: CASSSTWGTGSQPQHF

V gene: TRBV28
J gene: TRBJ2-3
clone size: -
CDR3 length: 16
D gene: TRBD2
CDR3 DNA: TGTGCCAGCGCCCGGAGGATAGCGGGAGGGGGAGATACGCAGTATTTT
CDR3 protein: CASARRIAGGGDTQYF

V gene: TRBV5-4
J gene: TRBJ2-4
clone size: once
CDR3 length: 16
D gene: -
CDR3 DNA: TGTGCCAGCAGCTCCCCGGATGCAATAGGGAGGAACATTCAGTACTTC
CDR3 protein: CASSSPDAIGRNIQYF

V gene: TRBV18
J gene: TRBJ2-7
clone size: -
CDR3 length: 16
D gene: TRBD1
CDR3 DNA: TGTGCCAGCTCACCAGACATCGGACAGGGCGTCAACGAGCAGTACTTC
CDR3 protein: CASSPDIGQGVNEQYF

V gene: TRBV6-1
J gene: TRBJ2-3
clone size: -
CDR3 length: 14
D gene: -
CDR3 DNA: TGTGCCAGCAGTGCGCCTCCTCCCCGCGCTACGCAGTATTTT
CDR3 protein: CASSAPPPRATQYF

V gene: TRBV5-4
J gene: TRBJ2-3
clone size: -
CDR3 length: 16
D gene: TRBD2
CDR3 DNA: TGTGCCAGCAGACCGAATAAGCGGGGTTCCACAGATACGCAGTATTTT
CDR3 protein: CASRPNKRGSTDTQYF

V gene: TRBV2
J gene: TRBJ1-5
clone size: -
CDR3 length: 15
D gene: -
CDR3 DNA: TGTGCCAGCAGCCGAGGGGCAGCAAGCAATCAGCCCCAGCATTTT
CDR3 protein: CASSRGAASNQPQHF

V gene: TRBV5-1
J gene: TRBJ1-2
clone size: -
CDR3 length: 13
D gene: -
CDR3 DNA: TGCGCCAGCAGCTGGAGGGAGGGGGTCGGCTACACCTTC
CDR3 protein: CASSWREGVGYTF

V gene: TRBV7-2
J gene: TRBJ2-3
clone size: -
CDR3 length: 14
D gene: -
CDR3 DNA: TGTGCCAGCAGCCGGATCCCTCCCCCAGATACGCAGTATTTT
CDR3 protein: CASSRIPPPDTQYF

V gene: TRBV18
J gene: TRBJ1-1
clone size: -
CDR3 length: 13
D gene: -
CDR3 DNA: TGTGCCAGCTCACGCGTTTCGAACACTGAAGCTTTCTTT
CDR3 protein: CASSRVSNTEAFF

V gene: TRBV5-4
J gene: TRBJ1-2
clone size: -
CDR3 length: 15
D gene: TRBD1
CDR3 DNA: TGTGCCAGCAGCCTGGACAGGGTGACTGTCTATGGCTACACCTTC
CDR3 protein: CASSLDRVTVYGYTF

V gene: TRBV19
J gene: TRBJ2-6
clone size: -
CDR3 length: 17
D gene: -
CDR3 DNA: TGTGCCAGTAGTCCCCAGGGCGGACTCCAAAGTGCCAACGTCCTGACTTTC
CDR3 protein: CASSPQGGLQSANVLTF

V gene: TRBV6-6
J gene: TRBJ1-1
clone size: -
CDR3 length: 14
D gene: TRBD1
CDR3 DNA: TGTGCCAGCAGTCCCCAGGGGGGGGACACTGAAGCTTTCTTT
CDR3 protein: CASSPQGGDTEAFF

V gene: TRBV19
J gene: TRBJ1-1
clone size: -
CDR3 length: 14
D gene: -
CDR3 DNA: TGTGCCAGTAGTATAGACGGCCGGACCACTGAAGCTTTCTTT
CDR3 protein: CASSIDGRTTEAFF

V gene: TRBV5-5
J gene: TRBJ2-7
clone size: -
CDR3 length: 14
D gene: TRBD2
CDR3 DNA: TGTGCCAGCAGCTTGGTTGGCGGGAGTGGCGAGCAGTACTTC
CDR3 protein: CASSLVGGSGEQYF

V gene: TRBV6-6
J gene: TRBJ2-3
clone size: -
CDR3 length: 13
D gene: TRBD1
CDR3 DNA: TGTGCCAGCAGTTACAGAAGGGACAGGGCGCAGTATTTT
CDR3 protein: CASSYRRDRAQYF

V gene: TRBV6-1
J gene: TRBJ2-1
clone size: -
CDR3 length: 13
D gene: -
CDR3 DNA: TGTGCCAGCAGCCCCTTCTCCTACAATGAGCAGTTCTTC
CDR3 protein: CASSPFSYNEQFF

V gene: TRBV2
J gene: TRBJ1-1
clone size: -
CDR3 length: 12
D gene: -
CDR3 DNA: TGTGCCAGCACCCGGGCGAACACTGAAGCTTTCTTT
CDR3 protein: CASTRANTEAFF

V gene: TRBV7-2
J gene: TRBJ1-5
clone size: -
CDR3 length: 12
D gene: -
CDR3 DNA: TGTGCCAGCAGCTTAGCTAGCCAGCCCCAGCATTTT
CDR3 protein: CASSLASQPQHF

V gene: TRBV5-1
J gene: TRBJ2-7
clone size: -
CDR3 length: 14
D gene: -
CDR3 DNA: TGCGCCAGCAGCTTGAAGGGGGGGTCCTACGAGCAGTACTTC
CDR3 protein: CASSLKGGSYEQYF

V gene: TRBV28
J gene: TRBJ2-7
clone size: -
CDR3 length: 15
D gene: TRBD2
CDR3 DNA: TGTGCCAGCAGTATCCGGACTAGCGGGAGGAACGAGCAGTACTTC
CDR3 protein: CASSIRTSGRNEQYF

V gene: TRBV6-1
J gene: TRBJ1-1
clone size: few
CDR3 length: 14
D gene: -
CDR3 DNA: TGTGCCAGCAGTCCGCGGACTCGGAGTACTGAAGCTTTCTTT
CDR3 protein: CASSPRTRSTEAFF

V gene: TRBV4-3
J gene: TRBJ2-2
clone size: -
CDR3 length: 15
D gene: TRBD2
CDR3 DNA: TGCGCCAGCAGCCGCAGCGGGAGCGTAACCGGGGAGCTGTTTTTT
CDR3 protein: CASSRSGSVTGELFF

V gene: TRBV5-1
J gene: TRBJ2-3
clone size: -
CDR3 length: 16
D gene: TRBD1
CDR3 DNA: TGCGCCAGCAGCGGACAGGAAGGAAGGAACACAGATACGCAGTATTTT
CDR3 protein: CASSGQEGRNTDTQYF

V gene: TRBV9
J gene: TRBJ2-3
clone size: -
CDR3 length: 17
D gene: TRBD2
CDR3 DNA: TGTGCCAGCAGCCCCGGGGTAGCGGGCCGCTTCACAGATACGCAGTATTTT
CDR3 protein: CASSPGVAGRFTDTQYF

V gene: TRBV28
J gene: TRBJ1-6
clone size: -
CDR3 length: 14
D gene: -
CDR3 DNA: TGTGCCAGCCTTCCCGGGACAAGGAATTCACCCCTCCACTTT
CDR3 protein: CASLPGTRNSPLHF

V gene: TRBV14
J gene: TRBJ1-1
clone size: -
CDR3 length: 12
D gene: -
CDR3 DNA: TGTGCCAGCAGCCAGTATGACACTGAAGCTTTCTTT
CDR3 protein: CASSQYDTEAFF

V gene: TRBV6-1
J gene: TRBJ2-7
clone size: -
CDR3 length: 14
D gene: -
CDR3 DNA: TGTGCCAGCAGTCCCCTGGGGGCCTCCTACGAGCAGTACTTC
CDR3 protein: CASSPLGASYEQYF

V gene: TRBV5-1
J gene: TRBJ2-3
clone size: -
CDR3 length: 13
D gene: -
CDR3 DNA: TGCGCCAGCAGCCCCGCGGGTGGGGATACGCAGTATTTT
CDR3 protein: CASSPAGGDTQYF

V gene: TRBV28
J gene: TRBJ1-2
clone size: -
CDR3 length: 16
D gene: -
CDR3 DNA: TGTGCCAGCAGCCCTCTTTTTCGGGGTCGGAACTATGGCTACACCTTC
CDR3 protein: CASSPLFRGRNYGYTF

V gene: TRBV30
J gene: TRBJ2-1
clone size: -
CDR3 length: 15
D gene: TRBD1
CDR3 DNA: TGTGCCTGGAGTGTACAGGGGTATTCCTACAATGAGCAGTTCTTC
CDR3 protein: CAWSVQGYSYNEQFF

V gene: TRBV5-1
J gene: TRBJ2-5
clone size: -
CDR3 length: 15
D gene: -
CDR3 DNA: TGCGCCAGCAGCTTGGGTGATGGTTCCCAAGAGACCCAGTACTTC
CDR3 protein: CASSLGDGSQETQYF

V gene: TRBV7-9
J gene: TRBJ1-4
clone size: -
CDR3 length: 18
D gene: TRBD1
CDR3 DNA: TGTGCCAGCAGCCGCGGGCAAGGAAGGCAGGGGGCTAATGAAAAACTGTTTTTT
CDR3 protein: CASSRGQGRQGANEKLFF

V gene: TRBV2
J gene: TRBJ1-1
clone size: few
CDR3 length: 13
D gene: -
CDR3 DNA: TGTGCCAGCACGGGGGGACCGGACACTGAAGCTTTCTTT
CDR3 protein: CASTGGPDTEAFF

V gene: TRBV28
J gene: TRBJ1-4
clone size: -
CDR3 length: 14
D gene: -
CDR3 DNA: TGTGCCAGCAGCTCAAACGGGCCTTGGGAAAAACTGTTTTTT
CDR3 protein: CASSSNGPWEKLFF

V gene: TRBV7-2
J gene: TRBJ1-3
clone size: -
CDR3 length: 15
D gene: -
CDR3 DNA: TGTGCCAGCAGGCGGACTGGGTTCTCTGGAAACACCATATATTTT
CDR3 protein: CASRRTGFSGNTIYF

V gene: TRBV19
J gene: TRBJ1-5
clone size: once
CDR3 length: 16
D gene: TRBD1
CDR3 DNA: TGTGCCAGTAGTCCCCGGACAGGTAGTGGCAATCAGCCCCAGCATTTT
CDR3 protein: CASSPRTGSGNQPQHF

V gene: TRBV7-7
J gene: TRBJ2-5
clone size: -
CDR3 length: 15
D gene: TRBD2
CDR3 DNA: TGTGCCAGCAGCTTAGGGTGGCGGGGGCAAGAGACCCAGTACTTC
CDR3 protein: CASSLGWRGQETQYF

V gene: TRBV10-3
J gene: TRBJ2-3
clone size: -
CDR3 length: 16
D gene: -
CDR3 DNA: TGTGCCATCAGTGCCTTCGGGGGGCGACGCACAGATACGCAGTATTTT
CDR3 protein: CAISAFGGRRTDTQYF

V gene: TRBV2
J gene: TRBJ2-3
clone size: -
CDR3 length: 14
D gene: -
CDR3 DNA: TGTGCCAGCAGTGAAATGGGGAGCACAGATACGCAGTATTTT
CDR3 protein: CASSEMGSTDTQYF

V gene: TRBV11-3
J gene: TRBJ2-2
clone size: -
CDR3 length: 14
D gene: -
CDR3 DNA: TGTGCCAGCAGCCCTGACAGTTGGGTCGGGGAGCTGTTTTTT
CDR3 protein: CASSPDSWVGELFF

V gene: TRBV5-1
J gene: TRBJ2-2
clone size: -
CDR3 length: 16
D gene: TRBD1
CDR3 DNA: TGCGCCAGTGCCCAAACCGGGACAGTAGGGTCCGGGGAGCTGTTTTTT
CDR3 protein: CASAQTGTVGSGELFF

V gene: TRBV15
J gene: TRBJ2-5
clone size: -
CDR3 length: 14
D gene: -
CDR3 DNA: TGTGCCACCAGCAGAGTTTTGGGTCAAGAGACCCAGTACTTC
CDR3 protein: CATSRVLGQETQYF

V gene: TRBV18
J gene: TRBJ2-6
clone size: -
CDR3 length: 17
D gene: -
CDR3 DNA: TGTGCCAGCTCACCTGTTCTCCAGGGCTCTGGGGCCAACGTCCTGACTTTC
CDR3 protein: CASSPVLQGSGANVLTF

V gene: TRBV7-3
J gene: TRBJ2-3
clone size: once
CDR3 length: 12
D gene: TRBD2
CDR3 DNA: TGTGCCAGCAGCTTAACTAGCGGGTCCCTGTATTTT
CDR3 protein: CASSLTSGSLYF

V gene: TRBV11-2
J gene: TRBJ2-1
clone size: -
CDR3 length: 14
D gene: TRBD2
CDR3 DNA: TGTGCCAGCAGCTTCGGACTAGCGGGAGGCGAGCAGTTCTTC
CDR3 protein: CASSFGLAGGEQFF

V gene: TRBV9
J gene: TRBJ2-1
clone size: -
CDR3 length: 13
D gene: TRBD1
CDR3 DNA: TGTGCCAGCAGCTCGCAGGGGGCGAATGAGCAGTTCTTC
CDR3 protein: CASSSQGANEQFF

V gene: TRBV5-1
J gene: TRBJ2-7
clone size: once
CDR3 length: 14
D gene: TRBD1
CDR3 DNA: TGCGCCAGCAGCCCCGGGACAGGGAGCTACGAGCAGTACTTC
CDR3 protein: CASSPGTGSYEQYF

V gene: TRBV25-1
J gene: TRBJ2-7
clone size: -
CDR3 length: 13
D gene: -
CDR3 DNA: TGTGCCAGCAGTGAGGGGACTCTCGACGAGCAGTACTTC
CDR3 protein: CASSEGTLDEQYF

V gene: TRBV14
J gene: TRBJ1-1
clone size: -
CDR3 length: 14
D gene: TRBD1
CDR3 DNA: TGTGCCAGCAGCCTAAACAGGGGACGCACTGAAGCTTTCTTT
CDR3 protein: CASSLNRGRTEAFF

V gene: TRBV6-1
J gene: TRBJ1-3
clone size: -
CDR3 length: 15
D gene: -
CDR3 DNA: TGTGCCAGCAGTGATTTCTATAGCTCTGGAAACACCATATATTTT
CDR3 protein: CASSDFYSSGNTIYF

V gene: TRBV7-8
J gene: TRBJ2-7
clone size: once
CDR3 length: 16
D gene: -
CDR3 DNA: TGTGCCAGCAACCCAATAAGGGCTCAGGGTTCCTACGAGCAGTACTTC
CDR3 protein: CASNPIRAQGSYEQYF

V gene: TRBV28
J gene: TRBJ1-2
clone size: -
CDR3 length: 13
D gene: -
CDR3 DNA: TGTGCCAGCCGGGGAGGTTTTAACTATGGCTACACCTTC
CDR3 protein: CASRGGFNYGYTF

V gene: TRBV7-9
J gene: TRBJ1-2
clone size: -
CDR3 length: 14
D gene: -
CDR3 DNA: TGTGCCAGCAGCAGTCCCCCGGGGGACTATGGCTACACCTTC
CDR3 protein: CASSSPPGDYGYTF